These T cell receptor beta chains were read from a single sample in a study of T cell responses to AZD1222 COVID-19 vaccine. Sequenced by immunoSEQ multiplex PCR; TCRdb stores in-frame clones only, minus some. The table lists about 77,000 clones, about 92% of them singletons. The sequencing used peripheral blood, collected 28 days after the second AZD1222 dose. The receptors were gathered from an adult who received the AZD1222 COVID-19 vaccine. CDR3s include the opening cysteine and the closing phenylalanine or tryptophan. D genes are given only for firm matches. Expanded clones get a size class; other rows say once, few or many, or leave the size out.

D gene,J gene,V gene,clone size,CDR3 protein,CDR3 DNA
NA,TRBJ2-1,TRBV7-3,once,CASSLTPSVEQFF,TGTGCCAGCAGCTTAACGCCTAGTGTTGAGCAGTTCTTC
TRBD2,TRBJ2-7,TRBV9,once,CASSGWGGRTYEQYF,TGTGCCAGCAGCGGGTGGGGAGGGCGCACCTACGAGCAGTACTTC
NA,TRBJ1-2,TRBV5-1,NA,CASSSEAGYDTF,TGCGCCAGCAGCTCGGAGGCCGGATACGACACCTTC
NA,TRBJ1-1,TRBV4-2,many,CASSQQPTGNTEAFF,TGTGCCAGCAGCCAACAACCTACAGGGAACACTGAAGCTTTCTTT
NA,TRBJ1-1,TRBV9,NA,CASSQRQFTEAFF,TGTGCCAGCAGCCAAAGACAGTTCACTGAAGCTTTCTTT
TRBD2,TRBJ2-1,TRBV5-1,NA,CASGPGGATYNEQFF,TGCGCCAGCGGACCGGGAGGGGCTACCTACAATGAGCAGTTCTTC
TRBD1,TRBJ1-4,TRBV5-1,NA,CASSPTGEKWGVFF,TGCGCCAGCAGCCCGACAGGGGAGAAGTGGGGGGTGTTTTTT
NA,TRBJ2-3,TRBV29-1,NA,CSVEPQGDTQYF,TGCAGCGTTGAACCCCAGGGGGATACGCAGTATTTT
NA,TRBJ2-4,TRBV7-9,NA,CASSFLGLRNIQYF,TGTGCCAGCAGCTTCCTTGGACTAAGAAACATTCAGTACTTC
NA,TRBJ2-5,TRBV3-1/TRBV3-2,NA,CASSQDVQETQYF,TGTGCCAGCAGCCAAGATGTCCAAGAGACCCAGTACTTC
TRBD1,TRBJ2-7,TRBV29-1,NA,CSVARGLIGEQYF,TGCAGCGTTGCCAGGGGGCTAATAGGGGAGCAGTACTTC
TRBD1,TRBJ2-7,TRBV28,NA,CASKEGAPYEQYF,TGTGCCAGCAAAGAGGGGGCCCCCTACGAGCAGTACTTC
NA,TRBJ1-5,TRBV28,NA,CAIKLRSNQPQHF,TGTGCCATCAAACTTAGAAGCAATCAGCCCCAGCATTTT
NA,TRBJ2-4,TRBV2,NA,CASSESGGLAKNIQYF,TGTGCCAGCAGTGAAAGTGGCGGCCTAGCCAAAAACATTCAGTACTTC
TRBD1,TRBJ2-4,TRBV6-5,NA,CASRPRTGWNIQYF,TGTGCCAGCAGACCGAGGACAGGGTGGAACATTCAGTACTTC
NA,TRBJ1-1,TRBV19,NA,CASSIPEGRDTEAFF,TGTGCCAGTAGTATCCCAGAAGGAAGGGACACTGAAGCTTTCTTT
TRBD1,TRBJ2-7,TRBV6-2/TRBV6-3,NA,CASSYRGTGGYEQYF,TGTGCCAGCAGTTACAGGGGGACAGGGGGCTACGAGCAGTACTTC
NA,TRBJ2-2,TRBV6-5,NA,CASSRTVTGELFF,TGTGCCAGCAGCCGGACTGTAACCGGGGAGCTGTTTTTT
NA,TRBJ2-7,TRBV5-1,NA,CASSLAWGEQYF,TGCGCCAGCAGCTTGGCTTGGGGTGAGCAGTACTTC
NA,TRBJ1-1,TRBV7-8,NA,CASSSIYTEAFF,TGTGCCAGCAGCTCGATTTACACTGAAGCTTTCTTT
NA,TRBJ1-2,TRBV19,NA,CASSMFRWTALANYGYTF,TGTGCCAGTAGTATGTTCCGCTGGACAGCATTAGCTAACTATGGCTACACCTTC
NA,TRBJ1-1,TRBV10-3,NA,CAIRGLRGDTEAFF,TGTGCCATCAGGGGGTTGAGGGGCGACACTGAAGCTTTCTTT
NA,TRBJ2-7,TRBV4-1,NA,CASSQGLGYEQYF,TGCGCCAGCAGCCAAGGGTTAGGGTACGAGCAGTACTTC
NA,TRBJ2-1,TRBV28,NA,CASTGRSYNEQFF,TGTGCCAGTACAGGCCGGTCCTACAATGAGCAGTTCTTC
TRBD1,TRBJ2-3,TRBV6-4,NA,CASSADRGASTDTQYF,TGTGCCAGCAGTGCCGACAGGGGAGCTAGCACAGATACGCAGTATTTT
TRBD2,TRBJ2-7,TRBV7-2,once,CASSLLAGGPREQYF,TGTGCCAGCAGCTTACTAGCGGGAGGGCCCAGAGAGCAGTACTTC
NA,TRBJ1-2,TRBV28,once,CASSFRYPVGFGYTF,TGTGCCAGCAGTTTCCGCTACCCGGTAGGCTTTGGCTACACCTTC
TRBD1,TRBJ1-2,TRBV19,NA,CASAREGAWGYTF,TGTGCCAGTGCCAGGGAGGGGGCGTGGGGCTACACCTTC
NA,TRBJ2-2,TRBV7-6,NA,CASSLVQASAGELFF,TGTGCCAGCAGCTTAGTACAGGCAAGCGCCGGGGAGCTGTTTTTT
TRBD2,TRBJ2-7,TRBV5-1,NA,CASSPGRFYEQYF,TGCGCCAGCAGCCCCGGGAGGTTCTACGAGCAGTACTTC
NA,TRBJ2-2,TRBV29-1,NA,CSVEGQWRGHTGELFF,TGCAGCGTTGAAGGACAGTGGAGGGGGCACACCGGGGAGCTGTTTTTT
NA,TRBJ1-1,TRBV3-1/TRBV3-2,NA,CASSAHRVVTEAFF,TGTGCCAGCAGCGCCCACAGGGTAGTCACTGAAGCTTTCTTT
NA,TRBJ2-7,TRBV7-3,NA,CASSLIGGGGYEQYF,TGTGCCAGCAGCTTAATCGGGGGCGGAGGTTACGAGCAGTACTTC
NA,TRBJ2-2,TRBV5-8,few,CASSLGAGLGELFF,TGTGCCAGCAGCCTCGGAGCGGGTTTGGGGGAGCTGTTTTTT
TRBD1,TRBJ2-7,TRBV7-3,NA,CASSLVRGTGPYEQYF,TGTGCCAGCAGCTTAGTCAGGGGGACGGGGCCCTACGAGCAGTACTTC
NA,TRBJ2-1,TRBV6-5,NA,CASGLYNEQFF,TGTGCCAGCGGCCTATACAATGAGCAGTTCTTC
TRBD1,TRBJ1-6,TRBV7-2,NA,CASSGPTGGLFSPLHF,TGTGCCAGCAGCGGACCGACAGGGGGCCTTTTTTCACCCCTCCACTTT
NA,TRBJ1-1,TRBV12-5,NA,CASGFRENTEAFF,TGTGCTAGTGGTTTCAGGGAGAACACTGAAGCTTTCTTT
NA,TRBJ1-5,TRBV4-3,NA,CASSQGGRQPQHF,TGCGCCAGCAGCCAAGGAGGGCGTCAGCCCCAGCATTTT
NA,TRBJ2-5,TRBV6-5,NA,CASRTVGKTQYF,TGTGCCAGCAGGACGGTGGGGAAGACCCAGTACTTC
TRBD2,TRBJ2-7,TRBV30,NA,CAWSVLVASGRREQYF,TGTGCCTGGAGTGTACTGGTGGCTAGCGGGAGACGGGAGCAGTACTTC
NA,TRBJ1-6,TRBV30,NA,CAWSWNSPLHF,TGTGCCTGGAGCTGGAATTCACCCCTCCACTTT
NA,TRBJ1-6,TRBV4-3,NA,CASSRGVRTPLHF,TGCGCCAGCAGCCGCGGGGTGAGGACACCCCTCCACTTT
TRBD1,TRBJ1-1,TRBV28,NA,CASSSYRGGDTEAFF,TGTGCCAGCAGTTCCTACAGGGGCGGGGACACTGAAGCTTTCTTT
NA,TRBJ2-1,TRBV27,NA,CASSLGYRGGGYNEQFF,TGTGCCAGCAGTTTAGGGTACCGGGGAGGAGGGTACAATGAGCAGTTCTTC
TRBD2,TRBJ2-3,TRBV7-9,NA,CASPSSRASSGRKTDTQYF,TGTGCCAGCCCCTCGTCGCGGGCGTCTAGCGGGAGAAAAACAGATACGCAGTATTTT
TRBD2,TRBJ2-1,TRBV5-1,NA,CASSLQPGGRDEQFF,TGCGCCAGCAGTTTGCAGCCGGGAGGCCGGGATGAGCAGTTCTTC
NA,TRBJ2-3,TRBV6-6,NA,CASSSRDGSTDTQYF,TGTGCCAGCAGTAGCCGGGACGGAAGCACAGATACGCAGTATTTT